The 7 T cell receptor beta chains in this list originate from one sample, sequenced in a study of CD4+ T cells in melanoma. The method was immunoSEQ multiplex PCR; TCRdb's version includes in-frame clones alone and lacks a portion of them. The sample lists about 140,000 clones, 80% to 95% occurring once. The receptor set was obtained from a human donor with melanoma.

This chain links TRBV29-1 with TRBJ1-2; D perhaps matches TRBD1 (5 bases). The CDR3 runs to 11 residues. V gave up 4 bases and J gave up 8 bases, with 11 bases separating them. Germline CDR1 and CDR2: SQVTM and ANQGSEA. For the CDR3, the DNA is TGCAGCGTTGTACGGGGGAAAGGCTACACCTTC. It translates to CSVVRGKGYTF.

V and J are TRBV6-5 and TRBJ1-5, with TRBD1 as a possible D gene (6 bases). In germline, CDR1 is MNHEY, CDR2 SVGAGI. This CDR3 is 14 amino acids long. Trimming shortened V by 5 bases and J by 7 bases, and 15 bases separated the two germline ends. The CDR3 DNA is TGTGCCAGCAGTGAACAGGGTCCCTCGCAGCCCCAGCATTTT. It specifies CASSEQGPSQPQHF.

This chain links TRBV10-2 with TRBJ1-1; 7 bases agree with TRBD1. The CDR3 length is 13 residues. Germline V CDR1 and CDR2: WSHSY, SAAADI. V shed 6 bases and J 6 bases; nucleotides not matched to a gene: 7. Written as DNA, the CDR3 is TGCGCCAGCAGCTCCGACAGGGCCGCTGAAGCTTTCTTT. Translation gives CASSSDRAAEAFF.

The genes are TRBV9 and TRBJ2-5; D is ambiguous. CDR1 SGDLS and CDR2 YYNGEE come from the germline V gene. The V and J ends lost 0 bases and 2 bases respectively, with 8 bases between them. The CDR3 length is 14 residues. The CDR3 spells CASSVGYRQETQYF. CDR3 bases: TGTGCCAGCAGCGTAGGGTACAGACAAGAGACCCAGTACTTC.

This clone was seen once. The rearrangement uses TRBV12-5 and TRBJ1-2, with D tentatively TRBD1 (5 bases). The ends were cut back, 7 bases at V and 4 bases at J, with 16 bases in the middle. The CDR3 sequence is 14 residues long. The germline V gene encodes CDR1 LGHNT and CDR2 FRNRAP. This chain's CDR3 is CASAYSGTPYGYTF. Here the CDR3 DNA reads TGTGCTAGTGCCTATTCAGGGACTCCCTATGGCTACACCTTC.

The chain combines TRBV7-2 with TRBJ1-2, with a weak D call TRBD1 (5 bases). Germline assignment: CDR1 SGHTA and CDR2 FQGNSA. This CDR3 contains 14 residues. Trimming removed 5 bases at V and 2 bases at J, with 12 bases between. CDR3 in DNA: TGTGCCAGCAGCGGCAGACGGGGGAACTATGGCTACACCTTC. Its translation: CASSGRRGNYGYTF.

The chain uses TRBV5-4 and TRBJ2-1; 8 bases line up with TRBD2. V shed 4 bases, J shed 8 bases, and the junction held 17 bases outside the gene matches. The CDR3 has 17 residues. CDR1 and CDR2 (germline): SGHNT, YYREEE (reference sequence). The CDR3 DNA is TGTGCCAGCAGCCAGGATTTTACGGGGGGGAATGTCGATGAGCAGTTCTTC. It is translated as CASSQDFTGGNVDEQFF. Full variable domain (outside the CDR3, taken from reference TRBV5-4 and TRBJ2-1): ETGVTQSPTHLIKTRGQQVTLRCSSQSGHNTVSWYQQALGQGPQFIFQYYREEENGRGNFPPRFSGLQFPNYSSELNVNALELDDSALYLCASSQDFTGGNVDEQFFGPGTRLTVL.